This TCR beta chain was found in a study of T cells in Graves' hyperthyroidism and ophthalmopathy (dated by TCRdb to about 2019). Looking at the study overall: Peripheral blood samples were taken at the time of initial diagnosis, prior to any treatment. To identify TCR V-J signatures that set the groups apart, the researchers used a discovery cohort of approximately 98 patients, made up of 43 with Graves' ophthalmopathy and 57 with stable Graves' hyperthyroidism. Whether ophthalmopathy could be predicted prospectively was tested in an independent validation cohort made up of approximately 19 hyperthyroidism patients plus 17 patients who later progressed to ophthalmopathy. The 100 discovery patients were randomly split 7:3 into training and test sets. In addition, the study compared T-cell repertoires in thyroid tissue and in blood from roughly six Graves' hyperthyroidism patients. Following sampling, methimazole starting at 30 mg daily was given to hyperthyroidism patients, and high-dose intravenous methylprednisolone was given to ophthalmopathy patients. The paper describes TCR Vbeta CDR3 sequencing of 130 to 150 peripheral blood samples, made up of 43 ophthalmopathy patients, around 78 hyperthyroidism patients and some 17 progressor patients. Results and caveats for the whole study, not just this receptor: In validation, the model predicted progression to ophthalmopathy a median of about 6.5 months before onset, with approximately 70% sensitivity and 72.22% specificity. A 13 V-J signature model separated ophthalmopathy from stable hyperthyroidism, with 87.88% sensitivity and 81% to 83% specificity in cross-validation and 80%/75% in testing. Sample size was not statistically predetermined, and investigators were not blinded to group allocation. Most expanded thyroid clonotypes (frequency above 0.001) were also detected in blood, a finding suggesting that blood repertoires may reflect thyroid immune responses.

TCR beta CDR3 regions were amplified from RNA transcripts. For the first round of RT-PCR on the TCR CDR3, the HTBI primer set was used together with the Qiagen OneStep RT-PCR kit. The libraries were constructed in a second round of multiplex PCR and then size-selected and purified. Sequencing of the libraries was done on an Illumina HiSeq2000 using paired-end 100 bp reads. The authors processed their data as follows. SOAPnuke was used to process the raw data, removing reads that contained adapters or uncalled bases, had a mean Phred below 15, or lacked an exact match to the constant primer or identifier. High-quality paired reads were merged with COPE v1.2.5, and unique nucleotide sequences were defined as clonotypes. MiTCR v1.1 was used to align the clonotypes against IMGT TRBV, TRBD and TRBJ reference segments. The analysis included only V-J combinations with a frequency above 0.0001, which together covered roughly 99% of the repertoires. The TCS score was defined as the ratio of F50 (clonal expansion) to E x V (chaos), calculated using BLOSUM62-based TCRdist between CDR3 peptides within each V-J. Welch's t-statistics and random forest reduced around 510 V-J features to 13, which were used in a naive Bayes classifier (R e1071). TCRdb took the public reads, trimmed them with fastp at Q25, ran MiXCR for clone calling and kept in-frame beta chains. Each CDR3 protein gets just one entry, which takes the most common genes and DNA from the rows behind it. TCRdb, not the original authors, processed these V and J calls. The sample table records approximately 600,000 distinct CDR3 sequences; approximately 14% of these occur just once. The ten largest clones take up roughly 5.7% of the sample.

There are 16 amino acids in the CDR3, from cysteine to phenylalanine inclusive. Just CDR3 DNA is preserved here, 48 bases in frame from base 1. V was cut back by 6 bases and J by 4 bases, leaving a gap of 19 bases between them. The germline V gene supplies CDR1 SGHVS and CDR2 FNYEAQ. This clonotype was seen more than once but under ten times. The clone's antigen remains unknown. Per-base quality was not reported, and no clone a single base away is much larger than it. Hyperthyroidism patients were aged 18 to 65 years and newly diagnosed, with disease duration of less than 2 months. The study excluded patients with uncontrolled infections, other autoimmune diseases, pregnancy or lactation. Diagnoses were established on the basis of clinical symptoms, serum thyroxine and TRAb, thyroid ultrasound, and orbital computed tomography. Blood from progressor patients was drawn when they were first diagnosed with hyperthyroidism, before any ophthalmopathy symptoms appeared. PBMCs were separated from roughly 10 ml of fresh peripheral blood using Ficoll-Paque density gradient centrifugation. Patients classed as progressors first received a Graves' hyperthyroidism diagnosis and then went on to develop ophthalmopathy during follow-up. Trizol reagent was used to extract total RNA, and RNA quality was then checked on an Agilent 2100 Bioanalyzer.

This receptor was identified in a woman between 25 and 40 years old with Graves' hyperthyroidism that later progressed to Graves' ophthalmopathy. This chain is built from TRBV7-6 and TRBJ1-5, with the D gene not confidently named. Sequencing was done on a sample of blood. The base sequence is TGTGCCAGCAGTTTGGGGTCGAGAGAGGAAAATCAGCCCCAGCATTTT. Its protein reads: CASSLGSREENQPQHF.